This T cell receptor beta chain was captured in a study of identical twins. V gave up 8 bases and J gave up 9 bases, with 11 bases separating them. CDR3 length equals 11 residues. Germline V gene lookup returns CDR1 MNHEY and CDR2 SVGAGI. Each CDR3 protein gets one entry after TCRdb re-called the 5' RACE reads with MiXCR. The sample has 210,000 or so distinct CDR3 sequences; 15% to 20% are singletons. The sample also formed part of further work on T cells expressing NK-cell markers.

The source is a woman younger than 30 in good health. The chain has TRBV6-5 and TRBJ2-1; TRBD2 is a possible D gene (6 bases). Material for sequencing was CD8+ T cells sorted from blood. The CDR3 is CASEFGSEQFF. In DNA form, the CDR3 reads TGTGCCAGCGAGTTCGGGAGTGAGCAGTTCTTC.